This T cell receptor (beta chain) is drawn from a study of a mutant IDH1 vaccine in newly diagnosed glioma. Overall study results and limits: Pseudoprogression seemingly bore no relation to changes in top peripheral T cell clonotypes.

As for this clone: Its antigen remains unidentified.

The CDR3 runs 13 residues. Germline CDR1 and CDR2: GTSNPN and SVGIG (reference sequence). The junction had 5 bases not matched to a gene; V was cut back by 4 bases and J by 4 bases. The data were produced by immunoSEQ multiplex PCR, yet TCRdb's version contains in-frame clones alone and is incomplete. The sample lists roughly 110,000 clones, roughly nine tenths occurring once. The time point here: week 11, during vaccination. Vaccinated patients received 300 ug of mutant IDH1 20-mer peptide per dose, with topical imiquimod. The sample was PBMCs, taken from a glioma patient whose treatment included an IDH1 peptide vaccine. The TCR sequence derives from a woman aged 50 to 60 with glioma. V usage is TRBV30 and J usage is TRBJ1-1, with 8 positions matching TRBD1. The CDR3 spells CAWKTTGGTEAFF. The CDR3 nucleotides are TGTGCCTGGAAAACCACAGGGGGCACTGAAGCTTTCTTT.